The clone carrying this T cell receptor (beta chain) was observed a handful of times. Using immunoSEQ multiplex PCR, the repertoire was profiled, and TCRdb retains in-frame clones only, with some absent. The data hold under 6,000 clones, with roughly four fifths observed a single time. The entry originates in a study of immune evolution from preneoplasia to lung adenocarcinoma. The J segment lost 4 bases and the V segment lost 7 bases, leaving 11 bases of the junction unmatched. The CDR3 runs to 15 residues. CDR1 is SGHKS, CDR2 YYEKEE, per germline (reference sequence). The sample taken for sequencing was FFPE lung adenocarcinoma in situ tissue. The TCR was taken from a person aged 65 to 85 with lung adenocarcinoma. The rearrangement links TRBV5-5 to TRBJ1-3; 7 bases are shared with TRBD1. This chain's CDR3 is CASRNTGVRGNTIYF. In nucleotides, the CDR3 is TGTGCCAGCCGTAATACAGGGGTTCGAGGAAACACCATATATTTT.